Following are 30 T cell receptor beta chains from one sample sequenced in a study of shared clonotypes between healthy human individuals. Produced via immunoSEQ multiplex PCR; TCRdb's table is partial and in-frame only. The data show a few million clones, around 95% seen once. Sequencing was performed on naive CD4+ T cells sorted from blood. Documented subset: CD45RA+ positively selected. The source of these receptors is a man younger than 30 in good health.

The V and J genes are TRBV11-3 and TRBJ2-7, with D perhaps TRBD2 (5 bases). Germline CDR1 reads SGHNT; CDR2 reads YENEEA. The CDR3 totals 16 residues. With 3 bases removed from V and 0 bases from J, the gap between germline ends came to 15 bases. In DNA form, the CDR3 reads TGTGCCAGCAGCTTGGGCGGGTCTACGAGCTCCTACGAGCAGTACTTC. Its protein product is CASSLGGSTSSYEQYF.

J is TRBJ2-1 and V is TRBV7-9, with D possibly TRBD2 on 6 matching bases. CDR1 is SEHNR and CDR2 is FQNEAQ in the germline V gene (reference sequence). Trimming took off 4 bases at V and 4 bases at J, with 11 bases between the two ends. CDR3 length equals 14 residues. The CDR3 loop reads CASSSRDWYNEQFF. The DNA of the CDR3 is TGTGCCAGCAGCTCCCGGGACTGGTACAATGAGCAGTTCTTC. Supplemented by reference TRBV7-9 and TRBJ2-1, the full variable domain reads DTGVSQNPRHKITKRGQNVTFRCDPISEHNRLYWYRQTLGQGPEFLTYFQNEAQLEKSRLLSDRFSAERPKGSFSTLEIQRTEQGDSAMYLCASSSRDWYNEQFFGPGTRLTVL.

This clone was seen a few times. The chain uses TRBV11-2 and TRBJ1-6; D unresolved. Per the germline V gene, CDR1 is SGHAT and CDR2 is FQNNGV. The CDR3 sequence is 12 residues long. V was trimmed by 4 bases and J by 13 bases, leaving 11 bases between them. The CDR3 loop is CASSSLDGPLHF. CDR3 nucleotide sequence: TGTGCCAGCAGCTCCCTCGATGGTCCCCTCCACTTT.

J is TRBJ2-6 and V is TRBV28; 11 bases are a match to TRBD1. This CDR3 has 19 residues. The V and J ends lost 5 bases and 0 bases, in that order; junction bases with no gene match: 9. Germline V CDR1 and CDR2: MDHEN, SYDVKM. The CDR3 reads CASSRRTGGVSSGANVLTF. DNA of the CDR3: TGTGCCAGCAGTCGCCGGACAGGGGGCGTTTCCTCTGGGGCCAACGTCCTGACTTTC.

The J gene is TRBJ2-1, the V gene TRBV5-4; TRBD2 matches 9 bases. Germline assignment: CDR1 SGHNT and CDR2 YYREEE (reference sequence). V lost 4 bases to trimming and J lost 8 bases; unmatched junction nucleotides: 10. This CDR3 is built from 15 residues. This CDR3 reads CASSPRTSANDEQFF. In nucleotides, the CDR3 is TGTGCCAGCAGCCCGCGGACTAGCGCAAATGATGAGCAGTTCTTC.

This clone was seen only once. The rearrangement links TRBV30 to TRBJ2-5, with D possibly being TRBD2 (5 bases). Trimming stripped 5 bases from V and 6 bases from J, with 13 bases between. The CDR3 has 12 amino acids. Germline lookup yields CDR1 GTSNPN and CDR2 SVGIG (reference sequence). In nucleotides, the CDR3 is TGTGCCTGGGGGAGAGGCGGAAAGACCCAGTACTTC. Its protein product is CAWGRGGKTQYF. The full variable domain, its missing parts supplied by reference TRBV30 and TRBJ2-5, is SQTIHQWPATLVQPVGSPLSLECTVEGTSNPNLYWYRQAAGRGLQLLFYSVGIGQISSEVPQNLSASRPQDRQFILSSKKLLLSDSGFYLCAWGRGGKTQYFGPGTRLLVL.

This clone came up once. The chain's CDR3 is CASSLLLGGSLRETQYF. Written as DNA, the CDR3 is TGTGCCAGCAGCTTACTTCTGGGCGGGAGTTTGCGAGAGACCCAGTACTTC. The J gene is TRBJ2-5, the V gene TRBV11-2; 7 positions match TRBD2. Germline V lookup: CDR1 SGHAT, CDR2 FQNNGV. The CDR3 spans 17 residues. V was pared by 2 bases and J by 4 bases, with 13 bases of the junction left unmatched.

This clone was found a few times. The J gene is TRBJ1-4, the V gene TRBV7-9; D gene ambiguous. Trimming shortened V by 2 bases and J by 3 bases, and 10 bases separated the two germline ends. Germline lookup yields CDR1 SEHNR and CDR2 FQNEAQ (reference sequence). The CDR3 length is 15 residues. The CDR3 loop is CASSLREVANEKLFF. DNA for the CDR3: TGTGCCAGCAGCTTAAGGGAGGTGGCTAATGAAAAACTGTTTTTT.

This chain links TRBV5-4 with TRBJ1-3; 9 nucleotides agree with TRBD1. The CDR3 contains 18 residues. V lost 3 bases to trimming and J lost 0 bases; unmatched junction nucleotides: 10. CDR1 and CDR2 from the germline V gene are SGHNT and YYREEE (reference sequence). Written as DNA, the CDR3 is TGTGCCAGCAGCTCGGCCCGGGACAGGGTTTCCTCTGGAAACACCATATATTTT. Its translation is CASSSARDRVSSGNTIYF.

The chain joins TRBV5-4 to TRBJ2-2, with 8 bases that match TRBD1. Germline trimming cut 4 bases from V and 4 bases from J; bases unmatched to any gene: 6. The CDR3 spans 15 residues. The germline gives CDR1 SGHNT, CDR2 YYREEE (reference sequence). The CDR3 loop reads CASSPGTGPTGELFF. For the CDR3, the DNA is TGTGCCAGCAGCCCCGGGACAGGACCCACCGGGGAGCTGTTTTTT.

This chain joins TRBV28 and TRBJ2-7; maybe TRBD2 (5 bases). Germline loops: CDR1 MDHEN, CDR2 SYDVKM. This CDR3 is built from 14 residues. Trimming took 7 bases from V and 0 from J, leaving 13 bases between them. This CDR3 reads CASNLAGGSYEQYF. The CDR3 region has the DNA TGTGCCAGCAATCTTGCGGGCGGCTCCTACGAGCAGTACTTC.

CDR3 sequence (DNA): TGCGCCAGCAGCTTGGGCGGTACTACCGGAGAGGAGGGCTACACCTTC. As protein: CASSLGGTTGEEGYTF. V is TRBV5-1 and J is TRBJ1-2; D remains ambiguous. V shed 0 bases and J shed 8 bases, with 20 bases lying between them. The germline V gene has CDR1 SGHRS and CDR2 YFSETQ. The CDR3 runs 16 residues. Together with reference TRBV5-1 and TRBJ1-2, the CDR3 gives the full variable domain: KAGVTQTPRYLIKTRGQQVTLSCSPISGHRSVSWYQQTPGQGLQFLFEYFSETQRNKGNFPGRFSGRQFSNSRSEMNVSTLELGDSALYLCASSLGGTTGEEGYTFGSGTRLTVV.

Here the CDR3 DNA reads TGCGCCAGCAGCTGGGCAGGGGTTGAGGGCTATGGCTACACCTTC. Its translation is CASSWAGVEGYGYTF. The chain carries TRBV5-1 and TRBJ1-2, with D maybe TRBD1 (6 bases). From germline, CDR1 is SGHRS and CDR2 YFSETQ. The CDR3 loop spans 15 amino acids. The germline V and J ends were trimmed by 3 bases and 4 bases, with 16 bases remaining between them.

This rearrangement joins TRBV5-1 to TRBJ1-4, with D maybe TRBD1 (6 bases). The V end was cut by 3 bases, the J end by 5 bases, with 11 bases between. CDR1 and CDR2 from the germline V gene are SGHRS and YFSETQ. The CDR3 is 14 residues long. As DNA, the CDR3 is TGCGCCAGCAGCTCGGGACATAGGAATGAAAAACTGTTTTTT. This encodes CASSSGHRNEKLFF.

As concerns this clone: Other DNA sequences of this sample code for an identical CDR3. The chain has TRBV30 and TRBJ2-5; D is perhaps TRBD1 (6 bases). Germline lookup yields CDR1 GTSNPN and CDR2 SVGIG (reference sequence). V dropped 0 bases and J dropped 4 bases, with 9 bases sitting between them. The CDR3 totals 13 residues. The CDR3 loop reads CAWSVLGAETQYF. Here the CDR3 DNA reads TGTGCCTGGAGTGTACTGGGGGCAGAGACCCAGTACTTC.

This rearrangement joins TRBV9 to TRBJ1-1; 7 nucleotides line up with TRBD1. Germline loops: CDR1 SGDLS, CDR2 YYNGEE. The J segment lost 2 bases and the V segment lost 4 bases, leaving 5 bases of the junction unmatched. CDR3 length: 14 residues. The CDR3 loop is CASSIRDSNTEAFF. The CDR3 coding sequence is TGTGCCAGCAGCATCCGGGACAGCAACACTGAAGCTTTCTTT.

The chain combines TRBV7-2 with TRBJ1-2; 9 bases agree with TRBD1. The CDR3 extends over 15 amino acids. CDR1 and CDR2 (germline): SGHTA, FQGNSA. Trimming removed 5 bases from V and 8 bases from J; junction bases left unmatched: 12. This CDR3 is CASSPRDRDREGYTF. The CDR3 region has the DNA TGTGCCAGCAGCCCCCGGGACAGGGACCGTGAGGGCTACACCTTC.

This chain joins TRBV7-8 and TRBJ2-1; 7 bases line up with TRBD2. Germline V lookup: CDR1 SGHVS, CDR2 FQNEAQ. CDR3 length: 14 amino acids. The trim removed 5 bases at V and 8 bases at J, leaving 9 bases unmatched. CDR3 nucleotide sequence: TGTGCCAGCAGCCCAAGCGGGATTAGCGATGAGCAGTTCTTC. Amino acid sequence: CASSPSGISDEQFF.

The V call is TRBV30, the J call TRBJ2-5; no definite D call. Germline V gene data show CDR1 as GTSNPN and CDR2 as SVGIG (reference sequence). The CDR3 runs to 13 residues. The V and J ends lost 0 bases and 7 bases respectively, with 12 bases between them. Here the CDR3 reads CAWSVGMPVTQYF. In DNA form, the CDR3 reads TGTGCCTGGAGTGTAGGTATGCCAGTGACCCAGTACTTC.

As regards this clone: This sample includes further DNA sequences coding for the same CDR3. This chain joins TRBV5-1 and TRBJ2-7; 7 bases align to TRBD1. The germline V gene encodes CDR1 SGHRS and CDR2 YFSETQ. The CDR3 is 15 residues long. V dropped 0 bases and J dropped 1; count of bases not matched to a gene: 4. CDR3 sequence (DNA): TGCGCCAGCAGCTTGGGAGGCAGGGGGTCCTACGAGCAGTACTTC. The encoded protein is CASSLGGRGSYEQYF.

J is TRBJ2-1 and V is TRBV7-9; 9 bases map to TRBD2. V was pared by 1 base and J by 15 bases, with 4 bases of the junction left unmatched. Germline lookup yields CDR1 SEHNR and CDR2 FQNEAQ (reference sequence). This CDR3 region has 12 residues. The CDR3 loop is CASSLGTSGLFF. The CDR3 region has the DNA TGTGCCAGCAGCTTAGGCACTAGCGGGTTGTTCTTC.

This clone was recorded only once. The chain has TRBV7-9 and TRBJ1-3, with D uncertain. V lost 2 bases and J lost 4, with 12 bases in between. The germline gives CDR1 SEHNR, CDR2 FQNEAQ (reference sequence). This CDR3 comprises 15 residues. The CDR3 region has the DNA TGTGCCAGCAGCTTAATCAATTACGGAGGAAACACCATATATTTT. Its translation is CASSLINYGGNTIYF.

The chain is built from TRBV5-1 and TRBJ1-1; D not resolved. The CDR3 contains 13 residues. V was shortened by 1 base and J by 6 bases, with 10 bases between the two germline ends. CDR1 SGHRS and CDR2 YFSETQ come from the germline V gene. In DNA form, the CDR3 reads TGCGCCAGCAGCTTGTATATCACTTCTGAAGCTTTCTTT. It translates to CASSLYITSEAFF.

V is TRBV5-4 and J is TRBJ1-1; D gene ambiguous. Trimming cost V 6 bases and J 1 base, with 16 bases left between them. CDR1 SGHNT and CDR2 YYREEE come from the germline V gene (reference sequence). CDR3 length: 15 residues. CDR3 coding DNA: TGTGCCAGCACCATAACGTCGGCTACGAACACTGAAGCTTTCTTT. Protein product: CASTITSATNTEAFF.

This sequence joins TRBV19 and TRBJ2-7, with D possibly TRBD1 on 6 matching bases. The ends were cut back, 7 bases at V and 5 bases at J, with 24 bases in the middle. This CDR3 is built from 16 residues. Germline V lookup: CDR1 LNHDA, CDR2 SQIVND (reference sequence). In DNA, the CDR3 is TGTGCCAGTACTTCAATCGACGGGCAGGGGAAGAACGAGCAGTACTTC. Translating gives CASTSIDGQGKNEQYF.

The chain employs TRBV6-6 and TRBJ2-4, with 7 bases that match TRBD2. The V and J ends lost 6 bases and 2 bases, in that order; junction bases with no gene match: 4. CDR1 is MNHNY and CDR2 is SVGAGI in the germline V gene (reference sequence). This CDR3 contains 14 residues. The CDR3 spells CASSTLASKNIQYF. CDR3 coding DNA: TGTGCCAGCAGCACACTAGCGTCCAAAAACATTCAGTACTTC.

Regarding this clone: Different DNA sequences within this sample yield the same CDR3. The chain is built from TRBV30 and TRBJ1-2, with 9 bases matching TRBD1. V lost 0 bases to trimming and J lost 8 bases; unmatched junction nucleotides: 4. Germline V gives CDR1 GTSNPN, CDR2 SVGIG (reference sequence). The CDR3 runs 13 residues. Here the CDR3 reads CAWSVQGAEGYTF. The DNA of the CDR3 is TGTGCCTGGAGTGTACAGGGGGCCGAGGGCTACACCTTC.

The V call is TRBV29-1, the J call TRBJ2-5; 11 positions agree with TRBD2. Trimming at V came to 6 bases and at J to 4 bases, leaving 13 bases not matched to a gene. This CDR3 is built from 16 residues. Germline values: CDR1 SQVTM, CDR2 ANQGSEA. This CDR3 is CSVASGGTMRSETQYF. CDR3 DNA sequence: TGCAGCGTGGCTAGCGGGGGGACTATGAGGTCAGAGACCCAGTACTTC.

The rearrangement uses TRBV10-3 and TRBJ2-5, with a tentative D call TRBD2 (6 bases). The CDR3 spans 13 residues. In germline, CDR1 is ENHRY, CDR2 SYGVKD. Trimming took off 3 bases at V and 5 bases at J, with 10 bases between the two ends. The CDR3, as DNA: TGTGCCATCAGTGACGGGGAGGCGGAGACCCAGTACTTC. Its translation: CAISDGEAETQYF.

The J gene is TRBJ2-3, the V gene TRBV2, with D uncertain. With 6 bases removed from V and 5 bases from J, the gap between germline ends came to 12 bases. This CDR3 is 13 amino acids long. Germline assignment: CDR1 SNHLY and CDR2 FYNNEI. Here the CDR3 DNA reads TGTGCCAGCAGGGATTCCATAAGAGATACGCAGTATTTT. Translating it yields CASRDSIRDTQYF.